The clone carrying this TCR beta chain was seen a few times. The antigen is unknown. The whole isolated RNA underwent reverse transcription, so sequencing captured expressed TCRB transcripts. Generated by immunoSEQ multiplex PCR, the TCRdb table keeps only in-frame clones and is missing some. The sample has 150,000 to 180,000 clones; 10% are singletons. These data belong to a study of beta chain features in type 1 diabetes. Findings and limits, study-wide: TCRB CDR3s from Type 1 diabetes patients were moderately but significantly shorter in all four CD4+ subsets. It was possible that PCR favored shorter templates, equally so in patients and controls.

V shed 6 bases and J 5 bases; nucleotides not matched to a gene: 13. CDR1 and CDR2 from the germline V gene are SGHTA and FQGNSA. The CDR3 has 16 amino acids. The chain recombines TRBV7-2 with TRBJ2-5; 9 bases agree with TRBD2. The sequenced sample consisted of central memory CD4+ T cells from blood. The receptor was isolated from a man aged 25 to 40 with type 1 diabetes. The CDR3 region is CASRSPGTSRKETQYF. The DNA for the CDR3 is TGTGCCAGCAGGTCGCCTGGGACTAGCCGAAAGGAGACCCAGTACTTC.